These T cell receptor beta chains were read from a single sample in a study of T cell responses to AZD1222 COVID-19 vaccine. Profiling relied on immunoSEQ multiplex PCR, and the TCRdb table lists in-frame clones only, not all of them. This sample has about 180,000 clones, with 80% to 90% found just once. The source was peripheral blood, collected on day 0 of AZD1222 vaccination. The receptor set was obtained from an adult in good health. Each CDR3 is given with its conserved first and last residue. A D gene is named only where the DNA matches it firmly. Rows may omit the clone size; those that give it use once, few, many or a size class.

D: TRBD1
V: TRBV18
J: TRBJ1-4
size: .
CDR3: CASSSLTGVREKLFF
DNA: TGTGCCAGCTCATCCCTGACAGGGGTCCGAGAAAAACTGTTTTTT

D: .
V: TRBV13
J: TRBJ1-1
size: .
CDR3: CASSLGPRGLGNTEAFF
DNA: TGTGCCAGCAGCTTAGGCCCCCGGGGCCTGGGGAACACTGAAGCTTTCTTT

D: .
V: TRBV12-2
J: TRBJ2-3
size: .
CDR3: CASRLGLAGTDTQYF
DNA: TGTGCAAGTCGCTTAGGACTAGCCGGAACAGATACGCAGTATTTT

D: .
V: TRBV25-1
J: TRBJ1-2
size: .
CDR3: CASQEAGPGIGGYTF
DNA: TGTGCCAGTCAAGAGGCCGGGCCGGGGATTGGTGGCTACACCTTC

D: TRBD2
V: TRBV5-1
J: TRBJ2-3
size: .
CDR3: CASSPGRTSGVPDTQYF
DNA: TGCGCCAGCAGCCCGGGTCGGACTAGCGGGGTCCCAGATACGCAGTATTTT

D: .
V: TRBV11-1
J: TRBJ1-2
size: .
CDR3: CASSLAGLSISGYTF
DNA: TGTGCCAGCAGCTTAGCGGGTTTGTCGATTTCAGGCTACACCTTC

D: TRBD1
V: TRBV11-2
J: TRBJ1-6
size: .
CDR3: CASSLEPGGNSPLHF
DNA: TGTGCCAGCAGCTTAGAACCAGGGGGTAATTCACCCCTCCACTTT

D: .
V: TRBV10-1
J: TRBJ2-2
size: .
CDR3: CASSGGRQTGNTGELFF
DNA: TGCGCCAGCAGTGGGGGGCGTCAGACAGGGAACACCGGGGAGCTGTTTTTT

D: TRBD1
V: TRBV28
J: TRBJ2-7
size: .
CDR3: CASKRTGVYEQYF
DNA: TGTGCCAGCAAACGGACAGGGGTGTACGAGCAGTACTTC

D: TRBD1
V: TRBV28
J: TRBJ1-5
size: .
CDR3: CASSYPGQGALSNQPQHF
DNA: TGTGCCAGCAGTTACCCGGGACAGGGGGCCTTGAGCAATCAGCCCCAGCATTTT

D: .
V: TRBV10-1
J: TRBJ1-5
size: .
CDR3: CATHGTGDLGLMDQPQHF
DNA: TGCGCCACCCACGGAACGGGGGATTTGGGTCTGATGGATCAGCCCCAGCATTTT

D: .
V: TRBV6-5
J: TRBJ2-5
size: .
CDR3: CASRPDTSSGETQYF
DNA: TGTGCCAGCAGGCCGGATACTTCATCGGGAGAGACCCAGTACTTC

D: .
V: TRBV10-1
J: TRBJ2-1
size: once
CDR3: CASSERLLGEQFF
DNA: TGCGCCAGCAGTGAAAGACTCCTGGGTGAGCAGTTCTTC

D: TRBD1
V: TRBV18
J: TRBJ1-1
size: few
CDR3: CASSPGTGNTEAFF
DNA: TGTGCCAGCTCACCCGGGACAGGGAACACTGAAGCTTTCTTT

D: .
V: TRBV10-3
J: TRBJ2-7
size: .
CDR3: CAISVARQVAYEQYF
DNA: TGTGCCATCAGTGTTGCCCGTCAGGTGGCCTACGAGCAGTACTTC

D: .
V: TRBV18
J: TRBJ1-3
size: .
CDR3: CASSTITGSSGNTIYF
DNA: TGTGCCAGCTCAACAATCACAGGGAGCTCTGGAAACACCATATATTTT

D: TRBD2
V: TRBV20-1
J: TRBJ2-7
size: .
CDR3: CSGAGPGEQYF
DNA: TGCAGTGGAGCGGGACCGGGGGAGCAGTACTTC

D: .
V: TRBV3-1/TRBV3-2
J: TRBJ1-1
size: .
CDR3: CASSPTGWDTEAFF
DNA: TGTGCCAGCAGCCCTACAGGGTGGGACACTGAAGCTTTCTTT

D: TRBD1
V: TRBV3-1/TRBV3-2
J: TRBJ1-2
size: .
CDR3: CASSLPGDRSLYGYTF
DNA: TGTGCCAGCAGCCTCCCTGGGGACAGGTCCCTTTATGGCTACACCTTC

D: .
V: TRBV7-2
J: TRBJ1-1
size: .
CDR3: CASSPTGFMNTEAFF
DNA: TGTGCCAGCAGCCCTACAGGATTCATGAACACTGAAGCTTTCTTT

D: .
V: TRBV28
J: TRBJ1-1
size: once
CDR3: CASSLWEVANTEAFF
DNA: TGTGCCAGCAGTTTATGGGAAGTAGCGAACACTGAAGCTTTCTTT

D: TRBD1
V: TRBV24-1
J: TRBJ2-7
size: .
CDR3: CATSGDSYEQYF
DNA: TGTGCCACCAGCGGGGACAGCTACGAGCAGTACTTC

D: .
V: TRBV19
J: TRBJ1-6
size: .
CDR3: CASTRTDYNSPLHF
DNA: TGTGCCAGTACTAGGACGGATTATAATTCACCCCTCCACTTT

D: .
V: TRBV29-1
J: TRBJ2-2
size: .
CDR3: CSVELGDSNTGELFF
DNA: TGCAGCGTTGAATTGGGGGACTCGAACACCGGGGAGCTGTTTTTT

D: .
V: TRBV9
J: TRBJ1-2
size: .
CDR3: CASSGGSRDGYGYTF
DNA: TGTGCCAGCAGCGGGGGATCCCGGGACGGTTATGGCTACACCTTC

D: .
V: TRBV3-1/TRBV3-2
J: TRBJ2-2
size: .
CDR3: CASSSVSQNTGELFF
DNA: TGTGCCAGCAGTTCAGTGAGCCAAAACACCGGGGAGCTGTTTTTT

D: .
V: TRBV7-9
J: TRBJ1-2
size: few
CDR3: CASSSGSAYGYTF
DNA: TGTGCCAGCAGCTCGGGATCGGCCTATGGCTACACCTTC

D: .
V: TRBV19
J: TRBJ1-5
size: .
CDR3: CAIGGPRGLSQPQHF
DNA: TGTGCCATCGGAGGGCCCCGGGGGCTGAGTCAGCCCCAGCATTTT

D: .
V: TRBV6-5
J: TRBJ1-2
size: .
CDR3: CASSQGGASNYGYTF
DNA: TGTGCCAGCAGCCAAGGGGGGGCCTCTAACTATGGCTACACCTTC

D: TRBD1
V: TRBV12-5
J: TRBJ2-5
size: .
CDR3: CASGLGQSRETQYF
DNA: TGTGCTAGTGGCCTGGGACAGTCTAGAGAGACCCAGTACTTC

D: .
V: TRBV19
J: TRBJ1-5
size: .
CDR3: CASSTDRNQPQHF
DNA: TGTGCCAGTAGTACGGACCGAAATCAGCCCCAGCATTTT

D: TRBD2
V: TRBV11-2
J: TRBJ2-7
size: .
CDR3: CASSRLAGAAYEQYF
DNA: TGTGCCAGCAGCCGACTAGCGGGGGCCGCCTACGAGCAGTACTTC

D: TRBD1
V: TRBV20-1
J: TRBJ2-5
size: .
CDR3: CSASLGQVTQETQYF
DNA: TGCAGTGCTAGTTTGGGACAGGTAACCCAAGAGACCCAGTACTTC